Shown below are 25 T cell receptor beta chains from a single sample sequenced in a study of blood T cells in healthy people across ages. Together with a sample-barcoded 5' primer, a J-beta primer mix was included in a second PCR lasting about 7 to 11 cycles. TCRdb ran MiXCR on the 5' RACE reads and lists one entry per CDR3 protein. Of hundreds of thousands of distinct CDR3 sequences in the sample, 40% to 50% were seen once. Source material: blood. The receptor set was obtained from a man between 60 and 75 years old in good health.

The chain combines TRBV2 with TRBJ2-3, with D hard to call. V lost 8 bases and J 5 bases, leaving 17 bases between the germline ends. CDR1 and CDR2 from the germline V gene are SNHLY and FYNNEI. This CDR3 spans 14 amino acids. CDR3 loop: CASEGQARLDTQYF. The CDR3 region has the DNA TGTGCCAGCGAAGGGCAGGCCAGGTTAGATACGCAGTATTTT.

The table lists this clonotype with a few counts. The chain joins TRBV27 to TRBJ2-7; 9 bases map to TRBD1. In germline, CDR1 is MNHEY, CDR2 SMNVEV (reference sequence). This CDR3 has 13 amino acids. Trimming cost V 6 bases and J 3 bases; bases outside gene matches: 3. DNA of the CDR3: TGTGCCAGCAGCACAGGGGGCGGCTACGAGCAGTACTTC. This translates into CASSTGGGYEQYF.

A few counts support this clonotype. The CDR3: CASSSAGTSFDEQYF. The CDR3 region has the DNA TGTGCCAGCAGCTCCGCCGGGACTAGCTTCGACGAGCAGTACTTC. The V and J genes are TRBV7-3 and TRBJ2-7, with 9 positions matching TRBD2. Germline CDR1 and CDR2: SGHTA and FQGTGA. CDR3 length: 15 residues. The ends lost 4 bases at V and 5 bases at J; junction bases unmatched: 9.

The J gene is TRBJ2-4, the V gene TRBV7-9; D gene ambiguous. Looked up from germline, CDR1 is SEHNR and CDR2 is FQNEAQ (reference sequence). This CDR3 spans 14 amino acids. The V gene lost 5 bases and the J gene lost 8 bases, with 16 bases spanning the gap. The CDR3 here is CASSEGLVMDIQYF. CDR3 sequence (DNA): TGTGCCAGCAGCGAAGGCCTCGTAATGGACATTCAGTACTTC.

This chain links TRBV14 with TRBJ1-2, with 7 bases that match TRBD1. The CDR3 has 16 amino acids. Unmatched junction bases numbered 4, after V lost 0 bases and J lost 0 bases. Germline V gene lookup returns CDR1 SGHDN and CDR2 FVKESK. The CDR3 bases are TGTGCCAGCAGCCAAGATCGGGGACAGCCTAACTATGGCTACACCTTC. Its protein is CASSQDRGQPNYGYTF. Full variable domain (outside the CDR3, taken from reference TRBV14 and TRBJ1-2): EAGVTQFPSHSVIEKGQTVTLRCDPISGHDNLYWYRRVMGKEIKFLLHFVKESKQDESGMPNNRFLAERTGGTYSTLKVQPAELEDSGVYFCASSQDRGQPNYGYTFGSGTRLTVV.

The gene calls are TRBV3-1 and TRBJ2-7; D might be TRBD2 (5 bases). The V gene lost 1 base and the J gene lost 4 bases, with 14 bases spanning the gap. Germline V CDR1 and CDR2: LGHDT, YNNKEL (reference sequence). The CDR3 loop spans 15 amino acids. CDR3 nucleotides: TGTGCCAGCAGCCAAGGCCTAGCCAGAGCGTACGAGCAGTACTTC. Its protein product is CASSQGLARAYEQYF.

This rearrangement joins TRBV6-6 to TRBJ2-7; D might be TRBD1 or TRBD2, each matching 6 bases. CDR3 length equals 15 residues. The germline V and J ends were trimmed by 7 bases and 1 base, with 17 bases remaining between them. Germline lookup yields CDR1 MNHNY and CDR2 SVGAGI (reference sequence). DNA of the CDR3: TGTGCCAGCAACTACAGAGGGGGGCAGTCCTACGAGCAGTACTTC. Translating gives CASNYRGGQSYEQYF.

The V call is TRBV7-2, the J call TRBJ1-1; no firm D call. Germline V gene sequence: CDR1 SGHTA, CDR2 FQGNSA. The CDR3 runs to 13 residues. V was clipped by 3 bases and J by 7 bases, with 12 bases between them. The CDR3 spells CASSLTGKDEAFF. The CDR3 nucleotides read TGTGCCAGCAGCTTGACGGGCAAAGATGAAGCTTTCTTT. Based on the CDR3 plus reference TRBV7-2 and TRBJ1-1, the full variable domain is GAGVSQSPSNKVTEKGKDVELRCDPISGHTALYWYRQSLGQGLEFLIYFQGNSAPDKSGLPSDRFSAERTGGSVSTLTIQRTQQEDSAVYLCASSLTGKDEAFFGQGTRLTVV.

In this sample, this clonotype turned up a few times. The V and J genes are TRBV15 and TRBJ2-3; tentatively, D is TRBD1 (7 bases). Trimming removed 2 bases at V and 2 bases at J, with 11 bases between. CDR1 and CDR2 from the germline V gene are LNHNV and YYDKDF (reference sequence). CDR3 length: 15 residues. This chain's CDR3 is CATSRQGGITDTQYF. The CDR3 bases are TGTGCCACCAGCAGACAGGGGGGAATCACAGATACGCAGTATTTT.

J is TRBJ1-5 and V is TRBV20-1, with D unclear. Between the trimmed V and J ends, which lost 0 bases and 3 bases, there was a span of 12 bases. This CDR3 has 15 residues. Germline V gene sequence: CDR1 DFQATT, CDR2 SNEGSKA (reference sequence). The CDR3 DNA is TGCAGTGCTAGAGATTCCCAGGTTACCAATCAGCCCCAGCATTTT. Translating gives CSARDSQVTNQPQHF.

There are many counts of this clonotype. The V and J genes are TRBV12-3 or TRBV12-4 and TRBJ1-2; D possibly corresponds to TRBD1 (6 bases). Trimming pared 6 bases from V and 4 bases from J, leaving 18 bases between. The CDR3 runs to 15 residues. The CDR3 DNA reads as TGTGCCAGCAGCCCCCAACAGGGTCATTTCTATGGCTACACCTTC. Its protein is CASSPQQGHFYGYTF.

DNA for the CDR3: TGCAGTGCTAGGGTGCGGGGGGATGGCACAGATACGCAGTATTTT. Encoded protein: CSARVRGDGTDTQYF. The J gene is TRBJ2-3, the V gene TRBV20-1; TRBD2 agrees at 8 bases. The CDR3 runs to 15 residues. Germline CDR1 is DFQATT and CDR2 is SNEGSKA (reference sequence). J was trimmed by 1 base and V by 3 bases; bases with no gene match: 6.

In its sample, this clonotype was seen a few times. This chain connects TRBV12-3 or TRBV12-4 to TRBJ1-5; 11 nucleotides agree with TRBD1. The CDR3 covers 17 residues. J gave up 0 bases and V 5 bases, and 6 bases lay outside the gene matches. Here the CDR3 reads CASSPDRGRDSNQPQHF. The CDR3 DNA follows: TGTGCCAGCAGTCCGGACAGGGGGCGAGATAGCAATCAGCCCCAGCATTTT.

This clonotype turned up a few times. This rearrangement joins TRBV10-3 to TRBJ2-7, with TRBD2 as a possible D gene (6 bases). The CDR3 totals 14 residues. V dropped 6 bases and J dropped 2 bases, with 14 bases sitting between them. Germline V gene lookup returns CDR1 ENHRY and CDR2 SYGVKD. The CDR3 sequence is CAISGGSLAYEQYF. The CDR3 DNA reads TGTGCCATCAGCGGAGGGAGTTTGGCCTACGAGCAGTACTTC.

This rearrangement joins TRBV7-9 to TRBJ2-1, with D unresolved. Trimming took 7 bases from V and 9 from J, leaving 16 bases between them. The CDR3 is made up of 13 amino acids. Germline CDR1 is SEHNR and CDR2 is FQNEAQ (reference sequence). In DNA form, the CDR3 reads TGTGCCAGCATCCAAGGGCAGGCTGGTGAGCAGTTCTTC. It yields the protein CASIQGQAGEQFF.

This clonotype was seen just once. V and J are TRBV14 and TRBJ2-5; D is possibly TRBD2 (5 bases). Germline values: CDR1 SGHDN, CDR2 FVKESK. The CDR3 length is 16 residues. V shed 1 base and J shed 4 bases, with 16 bases lying between them. CDR3: CASSQVNRGLGETQYF. The CDR3 nucleotides are TGTGCCAGCAGCCAAGTCAACAGAGGGTTGGGAGAGACCCAGTACTTC. The whole variable domain, remainder taken from reference TRBV14 and TRBJ2-5, is EAGVTQFPSHSVIEKGQTVTLRCDPISGHDNLYWYRRVMGKEIKFLLHFVKESKQDESGMPNNRFLAERTGGTYSTLKVQPAELEDSGVYFCASSQVNRGLGETQYFGPGTRLLVL.

This clonotype appeared a few times. The rearrangement uses TRBV18 and TRBJ2-5; no clear D gene. The CDR3 sequence is 12 residues long. CDR1 and CDR2 from the germline V gene are KGHSH and LQKENI. V lost 2 bases to trimming and J lost 3 bases, with 4 bases between them. The CDR3 spells CASSPAKETQYF. In DNA, the CDR3 is TGTGCCAGCTCACCAGCTAAAGAGACCCAGTACTTC.

The gene calls are TRBV7-2 and TRBJ2-2; 12 bases are shared with TRBD2. The germline V gene encodes CDR1 SGHTA and CDR2 FQGNSA. The V gene end was trimmed by 6 bases and the J gene end by 5 bases; junction bases not matched to a gene: 4. CDR3 length equals 15 residues. Here the CDR3 reads CASRPTSGGTGELFF. In DNA form, the CDR3 reads TGTGCCAGCAGACCTACTAGCGGGGGGACCGGGGAGCTGTTTTTT.

This chain uses TRBV10-3 with TRBJ1-6; TRBD1 agrees at 9 bases. Trimming removed 11 bases from V and 10 bases from J; junction bases left unmatched: 12. The CDR3 totals 14 residues. CDR1 and CDR2 (germline): ENHRY, SYGVKD. The CDR3 region is CAVWAGQGGSPLHF. The CDR3 region has the DNA TGTGCCGTATGGGCGGGACAGGGCGGCTCACCCCTCCACTTT.

With respect to this clonotype: The CDR3 ends on some other residue instead of the conserved phenylalanine or tryptophan, so this is likely a read error. The chain combines TRBV27 with TRBJ2-7; 7 nucleotides line up with TRBD1. The ends lost 6 bases at V and 1 base at J; junction bases unmatched: 15. Germline CDR1 MNHEY, CDR2 SMNVEV (reference sequence). The CDR3 consists of 17 residues. CDR3 nucleotides: TGTGCCAGCAGAGGCAACTCCGGGACAGTTTTTTCCTACGAGCAGTACTAC. Translated, it gives CASRGNSGTVFSYEQYY.

The chain is built from TRBV6-6 and TRBJ1-2, with D possibly TRBD1 on 5 matching bases. Germline CDR1 and CDR2: MNHNY and SVGAGI (reference sequence). The V end was cut by 0 bases, the J end by 6 bases, with 14 bases between. CDR3 length equals 15 residues. CDR3 coding DNA: TGTGCCAGCAGTTACTCAGGGACCCCAGGGAATGGCTACACCTTC. Its protein is CASSYSGTPGNGYTF.

The V and J genes are TRBV5-1 and TRBJ1-2; 8 bases match TRBD1. V shed 4 bases, J shed 9 bases, and the junction held 8 bases outside the gene matches. The CDR3 spans 13 residues. The V gene's germline CDR1 is SGHRS and CDR2 YFSETQ. The CDR3: CASSTGRQGRYTF. The CDR3 DNA reads as TGCGCCAGCAGCACCGGGAGACAGGGGCGCTACACCTTC.

The rearrangement uses TRBV28 and TRBJ2-2, with D possibly matching TRBD2 (6 bases). The V end lost 6 bases, the J end lost 3 bases, and 14 bases lay between the germline ends. CDR1 and CDR2 from the germline V gene are MDHEN and SYDVKM. The CDR3 has 15 residues. CDR3 residues: CASSRRDHYTGELFF. The CDR3 bases are TGTGCCAGCAGCCGGAGGGACCACTACACCGGGGAGCTGTTTTTT. Drawing the rest from reference TRBV28 and TRBJ2-2, the complete variable domain is DVKVTQSSRYLVKRTGEKVFLECVQDMDHENMFWYRQDPGLGLRLIYFSYDVKMKEKGDIPEGYSVSREKKERFSLILESASTNQTSMYLCASSRRDHYTGELFFGEGSRLTVL.

This clonotype has more than one count but fewer than ten. This chain links TRBV7-2 with TRBJ2-6, with D perhaps given as TRBD1 or TRBD2 (5 bases each). This CDR3 comprises 16 residues. V gave up 1 base and J gave up 3 bases, with 10 bases separating them. The germline CDR1 and CDR2 sequences are SGHTA and FQGNSA. CDR3 coding DNA: TGTGCCAGCAGCTTAGAACAGGCGGGTGGGGCCAACGTCCTGACTTTC. Translated, it gives CASSLEQAGGANVLTF.

The chain employs TRBV5-1 and TRBJ1-5, with a weak D call TRBD1 (5 bases). Germline loops: CDR1 SGHRS, CDR2 YFSETQ. The CDR3 runs to 15 residues. The ends were cut back, 0 bases at V and 3 bases at J, with 10 bases in the middle. The CDR3 is CASSLEGTNNQPQHF. CDR3 coding DNA: TGCGCCAGCAGCTTGGAAGGGACCAACAATCAGCCCCAGCATTTT.